Shown below are 32 T cell receptor beta chains from a single sample sequenced in a study of blood T cell repertoires in COVID-19. Data came from immunoSEQ multiplex PCR; TCRdb stores just in-frame clones and leaves some out. This sample carries about 110,000 clones, 71% of them seen once, and the ten largest clones take 0.75% to 0.9%. The material sequenced was peripheral blood. Every receptor here comes from a human donor with acute or convalescent COVID-19. The donor label of this sample is uncertain.

The rearrangement links TRBV5-1 to TRBJ2-1, with 8 nucleotides matching TRBD2. This CDR3 spans 14 amino acids. V shed 4 bases and J 2 bases; nucleotides not matched to a gene: 2. CDR1 and CDR2 (germline): SGHRS, YFSETQ. The CDR3, as DNA: TGCGCCAGCAGCGGGGGACTAGCCTACAATGAGCAGTTCTTC. This gives the protein CASSGGLAYNEQFF.

The genes are TRBV23-1 and TRBJ2-2; 8 positions match TRBD1. TRBV23-1 is known as an ORF, though its function is uncertain. CDR3 length: 17 amino acids. V lost 7 bases and J lost 7; bases outside the gene matches: 17. CDR3 nucleotides: TGCGCCAGCACCCCTATGCGCAGGGGGCGGATGTTCGGGGAGCTGTTTTTT. This sequence encodes CASTPMRRGRMFGELFF.

This clone was counted only a few times. The chain uses TRBV5-4 and TRBJ1-4, with a tentative D call TRBD1 (6 bases). CDR1 is SGHNT, CDR2 YYREEE, per germline (reference sequence). The CDR3 runs 15 residues. V was clipped by 5 bases and J by 7 bases, with 18 bases between them. Here the CDR3 reads CASSRDRGAGEKLFF. The CDR3, as DNA: TGTGCCAGCAGTCGGGATCGGGGGGCTGGTGAAAAACTGTTTTTT.

The chain uses TRBV6-6 and TRBJ1-1; 7 nucleotides agree with TRBD1. Germline V gene sequence: CDR1 MNHNY, CDR2 SVGAGI (reference sequence). CDR3 size: 14 residues. The V and J ends lost 6 bases and 4 bases, in that order; junction bases with no gene match: 8. In nucleotides, the CDR3 is TGTGCCAGCAGCAGACAGGGCGGCGGCACTGAAGCTTTCTTT. Translated, it gives CASSRQGGGTEAFF.

In this sample, this clone turned up once. This chain uses TRBV2 with TRBJ1-4; the D is unclear. This CDR3 contains 13 residues. Between the trimmed V and J ends, which lost 7 bases and 8 bases, there was a span of 14 bases. The germline V gene encodes CDR1 SNHLY and CDR2 FYNNEI. The CDR3 protein is CASTNELMEKLFF. The CDR3 nucleotides read TGTGCCAGCACTAACGAACTAATGGAAAAACTGTTTTTT.

This sequence joins TRBV14 and TRBJ1-1, with 12 bases matching TRBD1. The CDR3 totals 16 residues. Germline CDR1 reads SGHDN; CDR2 reads FVKESK. Unmatched junction bases numbered 6, after V lost 4 bases and J lost 3 bases. The CDR3 region is CASSPGTGGEYTEAFF. The DNA for the CDR3 is TGTGCCAGCAGCCCCGGGACAGGGGGCGAGTACACTGAAGCTTTCTTT.

This clone was observed many times. The chain employs TRBV9 and TRBJ1-3; the D gene is possibly TRBD1 (5 bases). V was shortened by 2 bases and J by 2 bases, with 8 bases between the two germline ends. The germline CDR1 and CDR2 sequences are SGDLS and YYNGEE. This CDR3 contains 14 residues. The CDR3 nucleotides are TGTGCCAGCAGCGTGAGCAGGGCTGGAAACACCATATATTTT. This encodes CASSVSRAGNTIYF.

DNA for the CDR3: TGTGCCAGCAGTGACTCACAGGGAACCGATTTCTTT. This encodes CASSDSQGTDFF. V gene TRBV6-4 combines with J gene TRBJ1-1; D may be TRBD1 (6 bases). Germline CDR1 and CDR2: MRHNA and SNTAGT. V shed 0 bases and J shed 13 bases, with 12 bases lying between them. The CDR3 is made up of 12 amino acids.

This clone was seen a few times. This sequence joins TRBV25-1 and TRBJ1-2; D not resolved. This CDR3 contains 13 residues. V was pared by 5 bases and J by 8 bases, with 15 bases between. Germline V gives CDR1 MGHDK, CDR2 SYGVNS. The CDR3 DNA reads as TGTGCCAGCAGTCCCGGCACCCGAGGAGGCTACACCTTC. It is translated as CASSPGTRGGYTF.

V gene TRBV11-2 combines with J gene TRBJ2-5, with D uncertain. Germline loops: CDR1 SGHAT, CDR2 FQNNGV. V shed 5 bases and J shed 4 bases, with 8 bases lying between them. The CDR3 runs to 12 residues. This CDR3 reads CASSRDGETQYF. The CDR3 DNA reads as TGTGCCAGCAGCCGCGATGGAGAGACCCAGTACTTC. Using reference TRBV11-2 and TRBJ2-5 for the parts outside the CDR3, the full variable domain is EAGVAQSPRYKIIEKRQSVAFWCNPISGHATLYWYQQILGQGPKLLIQFQNNGVVDDSQLPKDRFSAERLKGVDSTLKIQPAKLEDSAVYLCASSRDGETQYFGPGTRLLVL.

This clone was counted many times. The V call is TRBV19, the J call TRBJ2-7; the match to TRBD2 covers 7 bases. CDR3 length: 15 amino acids. Germline-derived CDR1 and CDR2 are LNHDA and SQIVND (reference sequence). J was trimmed by 3 bases and V by 4 bases; bases with no gene match: 9. The DNA for the CDR3 is TGTGCCAGTAGTAGTCCTAGCGGAGCGATCTACGAGCAGTACTTC. Translated: CASSSPSGAIYEQYF.

This chain connects TRBV4-1 to TRBJ2-5, with 15 bases lining up with TRBD2. CDR1 and CDR2 (germline): MGHRA, YSYEKL. With V trimmed by 1 base and J by 4 bases, 7 bases remained unmatched. The CDR3 extends over 18 amino acids. The CDR3 DNA reads as TGCGCCAGCAGCCAAGTCAACTTGGGACTAGCGGGGGGAGAGACCCAGTACTTC. Its translation: CASSQVNLGLAGGETQYF.

V usage is TRBV7-9 and J usage is TRBJ2-1; D is possibly TRBD1 (5 bases). V dropped 5 bases and J dropped 6 bases, with 17 bases sitting between them. Germline V gene lookup returns CDR1 SEHNR and CDR2 FQNEAQ (reference sequence). The CDR3 sequence is 15 residues long. In DNA form, the CDR3 reads TGTGCCAGCAGCCCGAAAATCAGGGTTAGCAATGAGCAGTTCTTC. The encoded protein is CASSPKIRVSNEQFF. Using reference TRBV7-9 and TRBJ2-1 for the parts outside the CDR3, the full variable domain is DTGVSQNPRHKITKRGQNVTFRCDPISEHNRLYWYRQTLGQGPEFLTYFQNEAQLEKSRLLSDRFSAERPKGSFSTLEIQRTEQGDSAMYLCASSPKIRVSNEQFFGPGTRLTVL.

A few counts support this clone. V gene TRBV6-2 or TRBV6-3 combines with J gene TRBJ2-2; 7 nucleotides match TRBD1. The CDR3 runs to 14 residues. Trimming cost V 6 bases and J 4 bases; bases outside gene matches: 5. The germline CDR1 and CDR2 sequences are MNHEY and SVGEGT. The CDR3, as DNA: TGTGCCAGCAGCCGGGACAGCGGCACCGGGGAGCTGTTTTTT. Translated, it gives CASSRDSGTGELFF.

On this clone itself: This sample includes further DNA sequences coding for the same CDR3. The rearrangement joins TRBV4-2 to TRBJ1-2, with unresolved D. CDR1 is LGHNA and CDR2 is YNFKEQ in the germline V gene. Trimming left V 0 bases short and J 3 bases short, with 11 bases between. The CDR3 contains 15 residues. The CDR3 protein is CASSQDPKGDYGYTF. CDR3 nucleotide sequence: TGTGCCAGCAGCCAAGACCCGAAGGGAGACTATGGCTACACCTTC.

The V call is TRBV2, the J call TRBJ2-1; 10 nucleotides match TRBD2. In germline, CDR1 is SNHLY, CDR2 FYNNEI. Trimming cost V 6 bases and J 7 bases; bases outside gene matches: 9. The CDR3 runs 15 residues. This CDR3 is CASRRLAGLRNEQFF. CDR3 in DNA: TGTGCCAGCAGGAGACTAGCGGGCCTTCGTAATGAGCAGTTCTTC. The whole variable domain, filled in from reference TRBV2 and TRBJ2-1, reads EPEVTQTPSHQVTQMGQEVILRCVPISNHLYFYWYRQILGQKVEFLVSFYNNEISEKSEIFDDQFSVERPDGSNFTLKIRSTKLEDSAMYFCASRRLAGLRNEQFFGPGTRLTVL.

This chain links TRBV7-9 with TRBJ2-3, with D unclear. Germline V gene lookup returns CDR1 SEHNR and CDR2 FQNEAQ (reference sequence). The CDR3 consists of 16 residues. With 7 bases removed from V and 0 bases from J, the gap between germline ends came to 17 bases. The CDR3 nucleotides are TGTGCCAGCACCCCTTTTGGGTCGGAGAGCACAGATACGCAGTATTTT. It codes for CASTPFGSESTDTQYF.

This sequence joins TRBV4-1 and TRBJ1-4, with TRBD1 identical over 9 bases. The ends lost 4 bases at V and 7 bases at J; junction bases unmatched: 7. There are 15 residues in the CDR3. Germline V gives CDR1 MGHRA, CDR2 YSYEKL. This chain's CDR3 is CASSPQQGAGEKLFF. Here the CDR3 DNA reads TGCGCCAGCAGCCCACAACAGGGGGCAGGTGAAAAACTGTTTTTT.

This chain links TRBV2 with TRBJ1-3, with unresolved D. The length of the CDR3 is 15 residues. In germline, CDR1 is SNHLY, CDR2 FYNNEI. Trimming took 1 base from V and 0 from J, leaving 7 bases between them. The CDR3 nucleotides read TGTGCCAGCAGTGAAGGATACAGCTCTGGAAACACCATATATTTT. Its protein is CASSEGYSSGNTIYF.

V is TRBV30 and J is TRBJ1-2, with 9 bases lining up with TRBD1. Unmatched junction bases numbered 0, after V lost 5 bases and J lost 2 bases. Germline lookup yields CDR1 GTSNPN and CDR2 SVGIG (reference sequence). There are 12 residues in the CDR3. CDR3 DNA: TGTGCCTGGGGACAGGGGAACTATGGCTACACCTTC. This translates into CAWGQGNYGYTF.

The rearrangement uses TRBV4-1 and TRBJ2-1; D may be TRBD2 (5 bases). This CDR3 contains 16 residues. The V end was cut by 0 bases, the J end by 12 bases, with 21 bases between. CDR1 and CDR2 from the germline V gene are MGHRA and YSYEKL. CDR3 loop: CASSQDQVFKSDWQFF. The CDR3 nucleotides are TGCGCCAGCAGCCAAGATCAGGTGTTTAAGTCGGACTGGCAGTTCTTC.

The table lists this clone with many counts. CDR3 protein: CSVPRTGRYNEQFF. Here the CDR3 DNA reads TGCAGCGTCCCTAGGACAGGGCGCTACAATGAGCAGTTCTTC. The chain joins TRBV29-1 to TRBJ2-1; TRBD1 aligns across 8 bases. CDR3 size: 14 residues. With V trimmed by 6 bases and J by 3 bases, 7 bases remained unmatched. From germline, CDR1 is SQVTM and CDR2 ANQGSEA.

This chain links TRBV6-4 with TRBJ2-3; tentatively, D is TRBD1 (5 bases). The CDR3 sequence is 15 residues long. The V end was cut by 2 bases, the J end by 0 bases, with 9 bases between. CDR1 and CDR2 (germline): MRHNA, SNTAGT. CDR3 sequence reads: CASSDGQGSTDTQYF. CDR3 nucleotide sequence: TGTGCCAGCAGTGACGGGCAGGGTAGCACAGATACGCAGTATTTT.

This clone was seen only once. This sequence joins TRBV2 and TRBJ2-5, with TRBD2 identical over 11 bases. The length of the CDR3 is 19 residues. The junction had 14 bases not matched to a gene; V was cut back by 3 bases and J by 2 bases. From germline, CDR1 is SNHLY and CDR2 FYNNEI. The CDR3 reads CASSDGPGTSGTFQETQYF. CDR3 DNA sequence: TGTGCCAGCAGTGATGGACCCGGGACTAGCGGAACCTTTCAAGAGACCCAGTACTTC.

The genes are TRBV5-6 and TRBJ1-6; D is perhaps TRBD1 (5 bases). This CDR3 has 15 amino acids. The germline V gene has CDR1 SGHDT and CDR2 YYEEEE. V dropped 1 base and J dropped 6 bases, with 11 bases sitting between them. The CDR3 loop is CASSLYGGTNSPLHF. As DNA, the CDR3 is TGTGCCAGCAGCTTGTACGGAGGGACTAATTCACCCCTCCACTTT.

The chain carries TRBV2 and TRBJ2-3; 9 nucleotides align to TRBD2. Germline CDR1 and CDR2: SNHLY and FYNNEI. The CDR3 sequence is 16 residues long. Trimming cost V 3 bases and J 14 bases; bases outside gene matches: 18. CDR3 in DNA: TGTGCCAGCAGTGACCCCCGGGGACTAGCCCCGGCGAATGGGTATTTT. It codes for CASSDPRGLAPANGYF.

This chain joins TRBV19 and TRBJ1-6, with D hard to call. V was trimmed by 7 bases and J by 4 bases, leaving 11 bases between them. The germline V gene has CDR1 LNHDA and CDR2 SQIVND (reference sequence). This CDR3 has 14 amino acids. The CDR3 DNA is TGTGCCAGTACAACGGCAGGTTATAATTCACCCCTCCACTTT. This gives the protein CASTTAGYNSPLHF.

The rearrangement joins TRBV27 to TRBJ2-1; D is possibly TRBD2 (6 bases). The CDR3 contains 16 residues. Germline V lookup: CDR1 MNHEY, CDR2 SMNVEV (reference sequence). V was pared by 6 bases and J by 0 bases, with 15 bases between. CDR3 region: CASRKWGESSYNEQFF. DNA for the CDR3: TGTGCCAGCAGAAAGTGGGGGGAAAGCTCCTACAATGAGCAGTTCTTC.

This rearrangement joins TRBV28 to TRBJ2-7, with TRBD2 identical over 8 bases. Germline V gene sequence: CDR1 MDHEN, CDR2 SYDVKM. The V and J ends lost 10 bases and 1 base, in that order; junction bases with no gene match: 6. This CDR3 is 13 amino acids long. CDR3 sequence (DNA): TGTGCCACCCGGGGGGGGTGGTCCTACGAGCAGTACTTC. Its translation is CATRGGWSYEQYF.

This clone was picked up a small number of times. The chain employs TRBV2 and TRBJ2-1, with a tentative D call TRBD1 (6 bases). CDR1 SNHLY and CDR2 FYNNEI come from the germline V gene. The CDR3 is made up of 15 amino acids. The germline V and J ends were trimmed by 6 bases and 8 bases, with 20 bases remaining between them. This CDR3 is CASSVGTPRTHEQFF. The DNA of the CDR3 is TGTGCCAGCAGCGTCGGGACACCCCGGACCCATGAGCAGTTCTTC.

This clone was seen only once. V usage is TRBV7-3 and J usage is TRBJ1-1; TRBD1 aligns across 8 bases. The germline V gene encodes CDR1 SGHTA and CDR2 FQGTGA. CDR3 size: 15 residues. The junction had 6 bases not matched to a gene; V was cut back by 2 bases and J by 4 bases. CDR3 nucleotides: TGTGCCAGCAGCTTATCTACAGGGGGGGTCACTGAAGCTTTCTTT. Translation: CASSLSTGGVTEAFF.

The V and J genes are TRBV6-6 and TRBJ2-2; 10 bases line up with TRBD2. Germline V CDR1 and CDR2: MNHNY, SVGAGI (reference sequence). J was trimmed by 0 bases and V by 5 bases; bases with no gene match: 0. CDR3 length: 15 amino acids. The CDR3 loop reads CASSSGGANTGELFF. Written as DNA, the CDR3 is TGTGCCAGCAGTAGCGGGGGGGCGAACACCGGGGAGCTGTTTTTT.